A selection of T cell receptor beta chains follows, all from one sample in a study of blood T cells in healthy people across ages. TCRdb reprocessed the 5' RACE reads with MiXCR, giving one entry per CDR3 protein. The sample contains 780,000 or so distinct CDR3 sequences, roughly 25% of which appear only once. These records were also assigned to another study, of T cells of mothers and their children.

Sequenced input: blood. The receptor set was obtained from a boy between 10 and 17 years old in good health. Each CDR3 is given without its conserved first and last residue. Not all rows give a size; the values are once, few, many and, for expanded clones, a class.

TRBJ1-5	TRBV28	few	ASKDSNQPQH
TRBJ2-7	TRBV13	once	ASSSWGDKILSYEQY
.	TRBV7-6	.	ASSLVLGAHEQY
TRBJ1-3	TRBV7-2	.	ASSSTTLSGNTIY
TRBJ2-1	TRBV20-1	many	SARFRKATGTYNEQF
TRBJ1-1	TRBV12-3/TRBV12-4	once	ASSSTPYTEAF
TRBJ2-1	TRBV6-2/TRBV6-3	.	ASSYYSDRAQF
TRBJ2-5	TRBV7-9	few	ASSRDRSEETQY
TRBJ1-2	TRBV28	.	ASNARDGYT
TRBJ2-5	TRBV12-3/TRBV12-4	.	ASSGRWGGETQY
TRBJ1-4	TRBV7-2	few	ASSPQLGTTNEKLF
TRBJ2-1	TRBV20-1	.	SAHLAGGRNEQF
TRBJ1-1	TRBV5-1	.	ASSLVGLGATEAF
TRBJ1-4	TRBV4-3	.	ASGDRVEKLF
TRBJ1-3	TRBV6-5	.	ASSTTVGVGNTIY
TRBJ2-5	TRBV10-2	few	ASLSRGGETQY
TRBJ2-2	TRBV7-6	.	ASSLVVQGQVTGELF
TRBJ2-7	TRBV7-9	once	ASSPRGSGGTYEQY
TRBJ2-1	TRBV12-3/TRBV12-4	.	ASSLWFDEQF
TRBJ2-5	TRBV29-1	.	SVEIREDQETQY
TRBJ1-1	TRBV30	.	AWMGAGNTEAF
TRBJ2-7	TRBV21-1	few	ASTPTEGGHEQY
TRBJ2-1	TRBV25-1	few	ASSGGRRNEQF